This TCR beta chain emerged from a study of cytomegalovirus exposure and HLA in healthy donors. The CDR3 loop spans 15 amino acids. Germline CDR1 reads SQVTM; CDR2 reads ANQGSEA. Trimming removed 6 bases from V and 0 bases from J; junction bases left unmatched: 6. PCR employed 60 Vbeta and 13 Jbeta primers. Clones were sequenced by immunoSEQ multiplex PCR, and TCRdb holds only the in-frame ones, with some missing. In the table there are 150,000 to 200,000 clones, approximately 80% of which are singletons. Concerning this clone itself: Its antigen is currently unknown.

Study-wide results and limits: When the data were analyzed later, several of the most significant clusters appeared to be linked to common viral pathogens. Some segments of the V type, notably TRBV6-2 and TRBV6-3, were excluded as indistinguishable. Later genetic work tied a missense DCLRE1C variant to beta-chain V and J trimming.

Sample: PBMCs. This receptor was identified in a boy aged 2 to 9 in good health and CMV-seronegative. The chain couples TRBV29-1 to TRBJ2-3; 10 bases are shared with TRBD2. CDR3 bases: TGCAGCGTGAGTAGCGGGGGGCGCAGCACAGATACGCAGTATTTT. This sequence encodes CSVSSGGRSTDTQYF.